The T cell receptor beta chain described here comes from a study of blood T cells in healthy people across ages. Study-level findings and limits: Age showed a roughly linear inverse relationship with TCR beta diversity per million T cells.

Every sample gave at least 5.5 micrograms of total RNA when it was extracted. CDR1 is SQVTM, CDR2 ANQGSEA, per germline. Trimming shortened V by 4 bases and J by 8 bases, and 20 bases separated the two germline ends. The CDR3 runs 14 residues. This clonotype was picked up a small number of times. Antigen unknown. PCR was performed a second time for roughly 7 to 12 cycles using a sample-barcoded 5' primer and a J-beta primer mix. Each cDNA molecule received a tag from a template-switch adaptor that had 12 random nucleotides. TCRdb recomputed calls from the 5' RACE reads with MiXCR, one row per CDR3 protein. The sample lists about 780,000 distinct CDR3 sequences, about 45% occurring once.

The genes are TRBV29-1 and TRBJ1-2, with a possible D match to TRBD1 (5 bases). This TCR was sampled from a man aged 80 or over in good health. The specimen was blood. CDR3 region: CSVGTQGSPSGYTF. The DNA for the CDR3 is TGCAGCGTTGGGACCCAGGGCTCCCCAAGCGGCTACACCTTC.